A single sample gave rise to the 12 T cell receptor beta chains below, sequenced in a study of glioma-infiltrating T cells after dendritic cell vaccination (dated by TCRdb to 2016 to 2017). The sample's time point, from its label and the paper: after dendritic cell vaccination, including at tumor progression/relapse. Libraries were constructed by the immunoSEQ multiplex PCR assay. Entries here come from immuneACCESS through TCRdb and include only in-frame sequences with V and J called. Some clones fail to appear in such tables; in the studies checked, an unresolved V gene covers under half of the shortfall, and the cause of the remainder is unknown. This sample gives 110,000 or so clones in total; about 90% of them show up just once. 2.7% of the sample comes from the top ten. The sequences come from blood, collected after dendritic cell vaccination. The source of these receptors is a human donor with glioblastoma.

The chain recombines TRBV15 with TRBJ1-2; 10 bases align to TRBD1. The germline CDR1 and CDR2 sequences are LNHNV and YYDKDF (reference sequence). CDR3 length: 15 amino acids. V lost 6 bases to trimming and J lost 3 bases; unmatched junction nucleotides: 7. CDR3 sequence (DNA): TGTGCCACCAGTAGGGACAGGGGCTATGACTATGGCTACACCTTC. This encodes CATSRDRGYDYGYTF.

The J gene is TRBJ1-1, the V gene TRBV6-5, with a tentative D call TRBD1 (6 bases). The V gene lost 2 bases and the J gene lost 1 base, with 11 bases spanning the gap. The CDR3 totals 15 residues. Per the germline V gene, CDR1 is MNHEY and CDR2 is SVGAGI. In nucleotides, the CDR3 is TGTGCCAGCAGTTACCAACAGGGCGCGAACACTGAAGCTTTCTTT. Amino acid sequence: CASSYQQGANTEAFF.

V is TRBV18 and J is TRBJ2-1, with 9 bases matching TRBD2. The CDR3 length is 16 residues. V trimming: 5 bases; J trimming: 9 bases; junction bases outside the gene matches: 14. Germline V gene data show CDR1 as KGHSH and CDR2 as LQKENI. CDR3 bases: TGTGCCAGCTCAGTTGGGACTAGCCAGATTCAGGGTGAGCAGTTCTTC. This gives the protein CASSVGTSQIQGEQFF.

CDR3 bases: TGTGCCAGCAGCTCGGACCGGGACAGACAATATGGCTACACCTTC. It translates to CASSSDRDRQYGYTF. V gene TRBV5-4 combines with J gene TRBJ1-2, with TRBD1 matching over 7 bases. Germline trimming cut 3 bases from V and 5 bases from J; bases unmatched to any gene: 10. Germline CDR1 SGHNT, CDR2 YYREEE (reference sequence). This CDR3 is 15 amino acids long.

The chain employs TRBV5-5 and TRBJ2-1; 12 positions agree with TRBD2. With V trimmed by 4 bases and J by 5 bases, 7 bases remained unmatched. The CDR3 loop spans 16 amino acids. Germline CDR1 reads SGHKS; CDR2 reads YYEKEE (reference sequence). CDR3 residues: CASSAQGLAGHNEQFF. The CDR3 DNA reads TGTGCCAGCAGCGCCCAGGGACTAGCGGGTCACAATGAGCAGTTCTTC.

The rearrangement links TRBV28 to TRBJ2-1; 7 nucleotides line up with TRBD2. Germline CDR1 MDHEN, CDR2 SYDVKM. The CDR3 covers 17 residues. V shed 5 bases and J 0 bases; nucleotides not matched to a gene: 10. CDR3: CASSPEWSSGSYNEQFF. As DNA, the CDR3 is TGTGCCAGCAGTCCGGAGTGGTCTAGCGGCTCCTACAATGAGCAGTTCTTC.

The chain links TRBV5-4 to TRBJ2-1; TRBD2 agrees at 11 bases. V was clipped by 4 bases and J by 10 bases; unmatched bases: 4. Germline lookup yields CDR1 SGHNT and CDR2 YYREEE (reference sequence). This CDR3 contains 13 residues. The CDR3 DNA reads TGTGCCAGCAGCGGGGGACTAGCGGACGAGCAGTTCTTC. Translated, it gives CASSGGLADEQFF. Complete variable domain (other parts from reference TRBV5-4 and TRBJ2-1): ETGVTQSPTHLIKTRGQQVTLRCSSQSGHNTVSWYQQALGQGPQFIFQYYREEENGRGNFPPRFSGLQFPNYSSELNVNALELDDSALYLCASSGGLADEQFFGPGTRLTVL.

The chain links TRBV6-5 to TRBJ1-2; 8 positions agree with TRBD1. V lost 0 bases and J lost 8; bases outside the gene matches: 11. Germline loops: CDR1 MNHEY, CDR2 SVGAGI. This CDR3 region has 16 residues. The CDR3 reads CASSYSATGQVNGYTF. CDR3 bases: TGTGCCAGCAGTTACTCCGCCACGGGACAGGTTAACGGCTACACCTTC.

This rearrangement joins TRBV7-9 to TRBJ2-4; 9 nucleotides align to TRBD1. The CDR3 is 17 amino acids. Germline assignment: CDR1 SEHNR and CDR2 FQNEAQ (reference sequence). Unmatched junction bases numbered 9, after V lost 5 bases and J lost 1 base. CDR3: CASSQGQGGSAKNIQYF. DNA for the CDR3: TGTGCCAGCAGCCAGGGACAGGGAGGTTCTGCCAAAAACATTCAGTACTTC.

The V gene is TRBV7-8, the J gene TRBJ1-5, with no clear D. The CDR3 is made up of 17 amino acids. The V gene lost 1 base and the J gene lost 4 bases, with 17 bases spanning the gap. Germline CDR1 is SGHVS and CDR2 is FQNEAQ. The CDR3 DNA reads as TGTGCCAGCAGCTTAGGTCGGAGGCTGGCCCGGAATCAGCCCCAGCATTTT. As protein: CASSLGRRLARNQPQHF.

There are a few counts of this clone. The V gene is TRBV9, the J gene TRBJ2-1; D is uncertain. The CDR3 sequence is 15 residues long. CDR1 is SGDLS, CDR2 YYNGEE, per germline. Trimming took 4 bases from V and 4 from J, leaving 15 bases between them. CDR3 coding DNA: TGTGCCAGCAGCCCTCAACCCCAGTTTTACAATGAGCAGTTCTTC. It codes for CASSPQPQFYNEQFF.

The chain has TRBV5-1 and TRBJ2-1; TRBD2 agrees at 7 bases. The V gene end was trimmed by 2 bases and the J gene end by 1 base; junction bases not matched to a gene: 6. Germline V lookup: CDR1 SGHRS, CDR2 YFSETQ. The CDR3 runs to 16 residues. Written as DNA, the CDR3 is TGCGCCAGCAGCTTCCCTTCTAGCGGTTCCTACAATGAGCAGTTCTTC. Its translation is CASSFPSSGSYNEQFF.